The entry below describes one T cell receptor beta chain. The data are from a study of OX40 agonist ivuxolimab in advanced cancers. Trimming left V 3 bases short and J 3 bases short, with 17 bases between. The CDR3 contains 16 residues. CDR1 is SGHDT and CDR2 is YYEEEE in the germline V gene. Measured with immunoSEQ multiplex PCR; TCRdb has only the in-frame clones, and not every one. This table holds tens of thousands of clones, 86% found once. The origin of this receptor is an adult with an advanced solid tumor such as melanoma, head and neck, liver or kidney cancer. Sequenced here: CD4+ or CD8+ T cells sorted from blood, sampled in a trial of the OX40 agonist ivuxolimab. This sequence joins TRBV5-6 and TRBJ2-3, with D unresolved. This chain's CDR3 is CASSSLNAIVTDTQYF. The CDR3 bases are TGTGCCAGCAGCTCCCTAAATGCGATCGTGACAGATACGCAGTATTTT. Supplemented by reference TRBV5-6 and TRBJ2-3, the full variable domain reads DAGVTQSPTHLIKTRGQQVTLRCSPKSGHDTVSWYQQALGQGPQFIFQYYEEEERQRGNFPDRFSGHQFPNYSSELNVNALLLGDSALYLCASSSLNAIVTDTQYFGPGTRLTVL.